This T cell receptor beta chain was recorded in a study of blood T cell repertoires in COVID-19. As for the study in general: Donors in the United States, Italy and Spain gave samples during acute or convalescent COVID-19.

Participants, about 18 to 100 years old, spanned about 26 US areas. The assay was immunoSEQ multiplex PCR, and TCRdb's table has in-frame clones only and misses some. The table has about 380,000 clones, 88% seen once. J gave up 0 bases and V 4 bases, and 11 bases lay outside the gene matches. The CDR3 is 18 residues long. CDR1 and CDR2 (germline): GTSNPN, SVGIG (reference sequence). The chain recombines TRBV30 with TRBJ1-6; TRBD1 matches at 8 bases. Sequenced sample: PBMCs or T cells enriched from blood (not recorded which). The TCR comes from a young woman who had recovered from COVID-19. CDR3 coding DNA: TGTGCCTGGAAAATTGGACAGGGTAAAGGCTCCTATAATTCACCCCTCCACTTT. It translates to CAWKIGQGKGSYNSPLHF.